The 26 T cell receptor beta chains given below trace back to one sample, sequenced in a study of T cell repertoires in cytomegalovirus infection. No antigens are known for them. TCRdb fed the reads into MiXCR, producing one record per CDR3 protein. The sample gives some 99,000 distinct CDR3 sequences, around 28% of which show up once; around 80% is in the top ten. This material consisted of CD8+ T cells from cultured PBMCs, taken from culture after CMV antigen stimulation. Every receptor here comes from a human donor in good health (CMV status not recorded). Some clones in this sample may be carry-over from other donors' samples.

This sequence joins TRBV7-2 and TRBJ1-2; tentative D call: TRBD1 (5 bases). Germline CDR1 is SGHTA and CDR2 is FQGNSA. This CDR3 has 13 residues. The V end was cut by 1 base, the J end by 8 bases, with 11 bases between. The CDR3 region has the DNA TGTGCCAGCAGCTTAGTAGGGGAGTCAGGCTACACCTTC. This codes for CASSLVGESGYTF.

The table lists this clonotype with many counts. The rearrangement joins TRBV28 to TRBJ2-2; 8 bases line up with TRBD2. Losses at the gene ends were 7 bases for V and 0 bases for J; bases not matched to a gene: 7. Germline V CDR1 and CDR2: MDHEN, SYDVKM. This CDR3 has 16 amino acids. As DNA, the CDR3 is TGTGCCAGCACCTTTAGCGGGGAATCGAACACCGGGGAGCTGTTTTTT. Its translation is CASTFSGESNTGELFF.

This clonotype was detected many times. This chain uses TRBV7-2 with TRBJ2-7, with D possibly matching TRBD1 (6 bases). V was clipped by 1 base and J by 4 bases, with 8 bases between them. The germline CDR1 and CDR2 sequences are SGHTA and FQGNSA. The CDR3 contains 13 residues. The CDR3 reads CASSLGRGYEQYF. As DNA, the CDR3 is TGTGCCAGCAGCTTAGGCAGGGGTTACGAGCAGTACTTC.

The chain uses TRBV27 and TRBJ1-6; D call uncertain. V lost 5 bases and J lost 3, with 17 bases in between. The germline CDR1 and CDR2 sequences are MNHEY and SMNVEV (reference sequence). This CDR3 is 17 amino acids long. The CDR3 nucleotides are TGTGCCAGCAGTCCCCGGGGAGGCGCCTACTATAATTCACCCCTCCACTTT. It encodes CASSPRGGAYYNSPLHF.

This clonotype was seen only a few times. This chain joins TRBV12-3 or TRBV12-4 and TRBJ1-1; the D gene is possibly TRBD1 (6 bases). The CDR3 is made up of 18 amino acids. V was pared by 5 bases and J by 1 base, with 23 bases between. CDR3 in amino acids: CASSPASGGGAPNTEAFF. Here the CDR3 DNA reads TGTGCCAGCAGTCCGGCATCCGGGGGGGGGGCACCGAACACTGAAGCTTTCTTT.

The sample holds many counts of this clonotype. The chain combines TRBV7-8 with TRBJ2-2, with 8 bases that match TRBD2. Germline CDR1 reads SGHVS; CDR2 reads FQNEAQ. Trimming cost V 3 bases and J 2 bases; bases outside gene matches: 5. The CDR3 totals 16 residues. CDR3 sequence: CASSFLSGTNTGELFF. The DNA of the CDR3 is TGTGCCAGCAGCTTTCTTAGCGGGACTAACACCGGGGAGCTGTTTTTT.

This clonotype was recorded a few times. The chain employs TRBV5-5 and TRBJ1-6, with D uncertain. The germline V gene encodes CDR1 SGHKS and CDR2 YYEKEE (reference sequence). The CDR3 sequence is 15 residues long. Trimming pared 3 bases from V and 9 bases from J, leaving 16 bases between. The CDR3 sequence: CASSYRAEGGSPLHF. The CDR3 DNA sequence: TGTGCCAGCAGCTACCGAGCGGAGGGTGGTTCACCCCTCCACTTT.

The rearrangement links TRBV20-1 to TRBJ1-6; unclear D gene. The CDR3 totals 13 residues. V gave up 5 bases and J gave up 8 bases, with 13 bases separating them. CDR1 and CDR2 (germline): DFQATT, SNEGSKA (reference sequence). CDR3 in DNA: TGCAGTGCTTATGAGCGCGGGGATTCACCCCTCCACTTT. This encodes CSAYERGDSPLHF.

To note about this clonotype: This may come from a read error, since a much larger clone is one base off. V gene TRBV7-2 combines with J gene TRBJ2-1, with D tentatively TRBD1 (6 bases). Germline V gene lookup returns CDR1 SGHTA and CDR2 FQGNSA. Trimming removed 2 bases at V and 8 bases at J, with 13 bases between. The length of the CDR3 is 14 residues. The CDR3 nucleotides are TGTGCCAGCAGCTTATGGCCCCAGGGGTATGAGCAGTTCTTC. Translated: CASSLWPQGYEQFF.

The V and J genes are TRBV28 and TRBJ2-7; D might be TRBD1 (6 bases). The CDR3 consists of 14 residues. Germline-derived CDR1 and CDR2 are MDHEN and SYDVKM. Trimming removed 4 bases from V and 2 bases from J, with 12 bases in between. The DNA of the CDR3 is TGTGCCAGCAGTTCAGAGGGACAACCCTACGAGCAGTACTTC. This gives the protein CASSSEGQPYEQYF.

This clonotype was detected many times. The V gene is TRBV7-2, the J gene TRBJ2-2; 11 bases agree with TRBD1. This CDR3 is built from 17 residues. CDR1 and CDR2 from the germline V gene are SGHTA and FQGNSA. V shed 5 bases and J 8 bases; nucleotides not matched to a gene: 13. The CDR3: CASSTGQGAVGRGELFF. DNA of the CDR3: TGTGCCAGCAGCACTGGACAGGGGGCCGTCGGGCGAGGGGAGCTGTTTTTT.

The rearrangement joins TRBV5-4 to TRBJ2-3; 13 bases fit TRBD2. CDR3 length equals 16 residues. V dropped 4 bases and J dropped 0; count of bases not matched to a gene: 2. Germline-derived CDR1 and CDR2 are SGHNT and YYREEE (reference sequence). The CDR3 spells CASSRGLAGSTDTQYF. CDR3 DNA: TGTGCCAGCAGCAGGGGACTAGCGGGGAGCACAGATACGCAGTATTTT.

The chain links TRBV5-1 to TRBJ1-1; a possible D gene is TRBD1 (5 bases). V dropped 0 bases and J dropped 1 base, with 19 bases sitting between them. Looked up from germline, CDR1 is SGHRS and CDR2 is YFSETQ. The CDR3 is made up of 18 amino acids. The CDR3 region is CASSLGPHGAMGNTEAFF. For the CDR3, the DNA is TGCGCCAGCAGCTTGGGGCCCCACGGGGCAATGGGGAACACTGAAGCTTTCTTT.

The gene calls are TRBV27 and TRBJ2-1, with 7 bases aligning to TRBD1. V lost 0 bases, J lost 7 bases, and 3 bases stayed unmatched. Per germline, CDR1 MNHEY and CDR2 SMNVEV (reference sequence). The CDR3 is 14 residues long. This CDR3 reads CASSLSTGINEQFF. As DNA, the CDR3 is TGTGCCAGCAGTTTATCGACAGGGATTAATGAGCAGTTCTTC.

J is TRBJ2-1 and V is TRBV10-3; TRBD2 matches at 14 bases. The ends lost 10 bases at V and 0 bases at J; junction bases unmatched: 5. This CDR3 is 16 amino acids long. Germline V gene lookup returns CDR1 ENHRY and CDR2 SYGVKD. The CDR3: CATGLAGGPSYNEQFF. The CDR3, as DNA: TGTGCCACCGGACTAGCGGGGGGTCCCTCCTACAATGAGCAGTTCTTC.

On this clonotype: A much bigger clone sits one base away, suggesting this may be a read error. V usage is TRBV7-6 and J usage is TRBJ1-1, with D possibly matching TRBD1 (5 bases). The germline V gene has CDR1 SGHVS and CDR2 FNYEAQ. Between the trimmed V and J ends, which lost 2 bases and 1 base, there was a span of 14 bases. The CDR3 extends over 16 amino acids. CDR3 residues: CASSLLGGTGNTEAFF. The CDR3 nucleotides read TGTGCCAGCAGCTTATTAGGAGGGACGGGGAACACTGAAGCTTTCTTT.

The genes are TRBV5-5 and TRBJ2-5; no definite D call. Per germline, CDR1 SGHKS and CDR2 YYEKEE (reference sequence). The CDR3 is made up of 14 amino acids. The germline V and J ends were trimmed by 0 bases and 0 bases, with 6 bases remaining between them. The CDR3 coding sequence is TGTGCCAGCAGCTTGGACACCAACCAAGAGACCCAGTACTTC. The encoded protein is CASSLDTNQETQYF. Variable domain in full (rest from reference TRBV5-5 and TRBJ2-5): DAGVTQSPTHLIKTRGQQVTLRCSPISGHKSVSWYQQVLGQGPQFIFQYYEKEERGRGNFPDRFSARQFPNYSSELNVNALLLGDSALYLCASSLDTNQETQYFGPGTRLLVL.

This clonotype was counted many times. The chain employs TRBV7-2 and TRBJ2-7; maybe TRBD1 (6 bases). V gave up 2 bases and J gave up 0 bases, with 20 bases separating them. The germline V gene has CDR1 SGHTA and CDR2 FQGNSA. The CDR3 runs to 18 residues. The CDR3 loop reads CASSLPARGQLSSYEQYF. As DNA, the CDR3 is TGTGCCAGCAGCTTACCCGCCAGGGGCCAATTGTCCTCCTACGAGCAGTACTTC.

This clonotype has a handful of counts. This chain connects TRBV29-1 to TRBJ2-1; possibly TRBD2 for D (5 bases). Germline CDR1 SQVTM, CDR2 ANQGSEA. This CDR3 comprises 14 residues. Deletions cut 4 bases from V and 2 bases from J, with 12 bases between. In DNA, the CDR3 is TGCAGCGTTGTCGGGATCTTCACCTACAATGAGCAGTTCTTC. It yields the protein CSVVGIFTYNEQFF.

This clonotype was seen at least ten times. V gene TRBV7-9 combines with J gene TRBJ2-3; D is tentatively TRBD1 or TRBD2 (6 bases each). The CDR3 totals 14 residues. Trimming removed 7 bases from V and 6 bases from J, with 17 bases in between. CDR1 and CDR2 from the germline V gene are SEHNR and FQNEAQ (reference sequence). DNA of the CDR3: TGTGCCAGCAACCAACCCGGGGGCCCCGATACGCAGTATTTT. Protein sequence: CASNQPGGPDTQYF.

This clonotype was seen a handful of times. J is TRBJ2-2 and V is TRBV7-8; D uncertain. CDR3 length: 13 amino acids. Trimming took 4 bases from V and 6 from J, leaving 9 bases between them. CDR1 and CDR2 (germline): SGHVS, FQNEAQ. CDR3: CASSSELSGELFF. CDR3 coding DNA: TGTGCCAGCAGCTCAGAGTTATCCGGGGAGCTGTTTTTT.

The DNA for the CDR3 is TGCAGCGGGAGGGACAGCTCCACTGAAGCTTTCTTT. It translates to CSGRDSSTEAFF. The V gene is TRBV29-1, the J gene TRBJ1-1, with 7 positions matching TRBD1. After removal of 7 bases from V and 4 bases from J, the junction contained 6 bases not matched to a gene. The CDR3 has 12 residues. Germline values: CDR1 SQVTM, CDR2 ANQGSEA.

J is TRBJ2-3 and V is TRBV28; no clear D gene. The germline V gene has CDR1 MDHEN and CDR2 SYDVKM. V was pared by 8 bases and J by 5 bases, with 17 bases between. The CDR3 contains 14 residues. This CDR3 is CASRRNLGGDTQYF. DNA of the CDR3: TGTGCCAGCCGCCGGAATCTTGGCGGAGATACGCAGTATTTT.

This clonotype turned up a few times. The rearrangement links TRBV11-2 to TRBJ1-2; D perhaps matches TRBD1 (5 bases). CDR1 and CDR2 from the germline V gene are SGHAT and FQNNGV. The CDR3 has 13 residues. V was pared by 2 bases and J by 8 bases, with 12 bases between. The CDR3: CASSLRARDGYTF. CDR3 nucleotides: TGTGCCAGCAGCTTACGAGCCAGGGACGGCTACACCTTC. Together with reference TRBV11-2 and TRBJ1-2, the CDR3 gives the full variable domain: EAGVAQSPRYKIIEKRQSVAFWCNPISGHATLYWYQQILGQGPKLLIQFQNNGVVDDSQLPKDRFSAERLKGVDSTLKIQPAKLEDSAVYLCASSLRARDGYTFGSGTRLTVV.

This clonotype turned up a few times. The rearrangement joins TRBV11-3 to TRBJ2-2; a possible D gene is TRBD2 (5 bases). Trimming left V 1 base short and J 5 bases short, with 17 bases between. Germline-derived CDR1 and CDR2 are SGHNT and YENEEA. The CDR3 consists of 17 residues. The CDR3 sequence: CASSLVRPGSGTGELFF. CDR3 in DNA: TGTGCCAGCAGCTTAGTGCGTCCGGGGTCGGGAACCGGGGAGCTGTTTTTT.

This clonotype appeared a few times. Being one base from a much bigger clone, this may be a read error. The V and J genes are TRBV7-6 and TRBJ1-5; D not certain. V was pared by 1 base and J by 5 bases, with 3 bases between. Germline V CDR1 and CDR2: SGHVS, FNYEAQ. This CDR3 comprises 12 residues. CDR3 nucleotide sequence: TGTGCCAGCAGCTTAGGCCATCAGCCCCAGCATTTT. This sequence encodes CASSLGHQPQHF.